The source of this T cell receptor (beta chain) is a study of T cell responses to AZD1222 COVID-19 vaccine. Points from the study as a whole: At baseline, just six or seven AZD1222 recipients tested seropositive. No repertoire was sampled before or during the peak T cell response, only after it. Females made up more of the donors, who were largely white British, and clonal diversity may have come out too low.

Sequencing used immunoSEQ multiplex PCR; TCRdb keeps in-frame clones, though not all of them. The sample yields approximately 30,000 clones, just over 85% seen once. V shed 3 bases and J shed 4 bases, with 10 bases lying between them. CDR1 is LGHDT, CDR2 YNNKEL, per germline (reference sequence). The CDR3 runs 13 residues. A remark on this clone: Its antigen is still unknown.

This receptor was obtained from an adult who received the AZD1222 COVID-19 vaccine. The chain carries TRBV3-1 (or the pseudogene TRBV3-2) and TRBJ2-7; D is ambiguous. This sample comprised peripheral blood, obtained 28 days after the second AZD1222 dose. CDR3 DNA: TGTGCCAGCAGCCAGCCCCCCCTGTACGAGCAGTACTTC. It translates to CASSQPPLYEQYF.